This TCR beta chain was sequenced in a study of T cell repertoires in cytomegalovirus infection. Study summary: The public TCR beta signatures pointed to both CMV infection and matching HLA type.

TCRdb fed the reads into MiXCR, producing one record per CDR3 protein. Among a few hundred thousand distinct CDR3 sequences listed, about a quarter were seen once. CDR1 SGHTA and CDR2 FQGNSA come from the germline V gene. The CDR3 is 16 amino acids. V was cut by 4 bases and J by 2 bases, with 17 bases left in between. Findings and limits, study-wide: Clonotypes of TCR beta that were HLA-C-restricted and CMV-specific dominated the ex vivo response.

A note on this clonotype: Its target is unknown.

The chain has TRBV7-2 and TRBJ1-2; possible D gene TRBD1, 6 bases. Sequencing was carried out using PBMCs. The sequence was obtained from a human donor in good health (CMV status not recorded). Some clones in this sample may be carry-over from other donors' samples. In DNA form, the CDR3 reads TGTGCCAGCAGCTACATTACAGGGCACCTAAACTATGGCTACACCTTC. Translation: CASSYITGHLNYGYTF.